Shown below are 20 T cell receptor beta chains from a single sample sequenced in a study of OX40 agonist ivuxolimab in advanced cancers. The data were produced by immunoSEQ multiplex PCR, yet TCRdb's version contains in-frame clones alone and is incomplete. Of 75,000 to 90,000 clones detected, roughly nine tenths appear once; the ten largest clones hold about 7.6%. The material was CD4+ or CD8+ T cells sorted from blood, obtained in a trial of the OX40 agonist ivuxolimab. The receptor source for this set is an adult with an advanced solid tumor such as melanoma, head and neck, liver or kidney cancer.

The rearrangement links TRBV6-5 to TRBJ1-5, with TRBD1 matching 8 bases. The CDR3 runs 13 residues. The J segment lost 9 bases and the V segment lost 5 bases, leaving 6 bases of the junction unmatched. Germline V gives CDR1 MNHEY, CDR2 SVGAGI. CDR3 DNA: TGTGCCAGCAGTGACAGGGGTATTTGGCCCCAGCATTTT. This codes for CASSDRGIWPQHF.

The J gene is TRBJ1-2, the V gene TRBV28; possibly TRBD1 for D (5 bases). This CDR3 region has 16 residues. Per the germline V gene, CDR1 is MDHEN and CDR2 is SYDVKM. V was trimmed by 5 bases and J by 5 bases, leaving 21 bases between them. This chain's CDR3 is CASSPGSGKKEYGYTF. The CDR3, as DNA: TGTGCCAGCAGTCCGGGCTCAGGGAAGAAGGAATATGGCTACACCTTC.

The chain employs TRBV28 and TRBJ1-2; D ambiguous. Germline values: CDR1 MDHEN, CDR2 SYDVKM. V lost 6 bases, J lost 4 bases, and 9 bases lay in between. CDR3 length equals 12 residues. The CDR3 nucleotides are TGTGCCAGCAGCCCTCTCTCCTATGGCTACACCTTC. This encodes CASSPLSYGYTF.

The chain combines TRBV6-5 with TRBJ2-5; D is uncertain. Trimming pared 3 bases from V and 1 base from J, leaving 6 bases between. The CDR3 consists of 13 residues. CDR1 MNHEY and CDR2 SVGAGI come from the germline V gene. The CDR3, as DNA: TGTGCCAGCAGTTATAGCCCCCAAGAGACCCAGTACTTC. Translating it yields CASSYSPQETQYF.

This clone was recorded once. This chain uses TRBV6-1 with TRBJ1-5; 9 nucleotides line up with TRBD1. Germline assignment: CDR1 MNHNS and CDR2 SASEGT. With V trimmed by 6 bases and J by 1 base, 4 bases remained unmatched. The CDR3 extends over 15 amino acids. As DNA, the CDR3 is TGTGCCAGCAGGACAGGGGGTTACAGCAATCAGCCCCAGCATTTT. Translation: CASRTGGYSNQPQHF.

The chain recombines TRBV28 with TRBJ2-2; TRBD1 matches at 9 bases. The germline CDR1 and CDR2 sequences are MDHEN and SYDVKM. The CDR3 totals 15 residues. J was trimmed by 5 bases and V by 3 bases; bases with no gene match: 4. The CDR3 protein is CASSFLTGGTGELFF. Written as DNA, the CDR3 is TGTGCCAGCAGTTTTCTGACAGGGGGAACCGGGGAGCTGTTTTTT.

The chain combines TRBV6-5 with TRBJ1-5; D perhaps matches TRBD1 (6 bases). The CDR3 has 14 amino acids. Germline CDR1 is MNHEY and CDR2 is SVGAGI. Trimming took 8 bases from V and 1 from J, leaving 12 bases between them. In DNA, the CDR3 is TGTGCCAGCGGGGGGCTGGGGAGCAATCAGCCCCAGCATTTT. Translation gives CASGGLGSNQPQHF.

The chain carries TRBV28 and TRBJ1-5; D perhaps matches TRBD1 (5 bases). Germline loops: CDR1 MDHEN, CDR2 SYDVKM. With 0 bases removed from V and 7 bases from J, the gap between germline ends came to 19 bases. The CDR3 spans 17 residues. The CDR3 reads CASSLWWGTGEGQPQHF. The CDR3 nucleotides read TGTGCCAGCAGTTTATGGTGGGGCACAGGAGAGGGACAGCCCCAGCATTTT.

The chain employs TRBV5-5 and TRBJ2-7; the D is unclear. In germline, CDR1 is SGHKS, CDR2 YYEKEE (reference sequence). Trimming took 2 bases from V and 3 from J, leaving 9 bases between them. This CDR3 spans 13 amino acids. CDR3 amino acids: CASSFATLYEQYV. The DNA for the CDR3 is TGTGCCAGCAGCTTCGCGACTCTCTACGAGCAGTACGTC.

The V gene is TRBV7-2, the J gene TRBJ1-1; 7 bases map to TRBD1. J lost 2 bases, V lost 3 bases, and 3 bases had no gene match. CDR1 and CDR2 (germline): SGHTA, FQGNSA. This CDR3 has 14 amino acids. CDR3 bases: TGTGCCAGCAGCTTCGGGACAGTTAACACTGAAGCTTTCTTT. This sequence encodes CASSFGTVNTEAFF.

This clone has just one count. The chain links TRBV9 to TRBJ2-3; no definite D call. V lost 0 bases to trimming and J lost 4 bases, with 9 bases between them. Germline V gives CDR1 SGDLS, CDR2 YYNGEE. This CDR3 has 14 residues. Written as DNA, the CDR3 is TGTGCCAGCAGCGTAGCAAAAGCCCCAGATACGCAGTATTTT. It encodes CASSVAKAPDTQYF.

The sample holds one count of this clone. The chain joins TRBV28 to TRBJ1-2, with D tentatively TRBD1 (6 bases). The ends were cut back, 4 bases at V and 6 bases at J, with 24 bases in the middle. The CDR3 runs to 17 residues. The germline V gene encodes CDR1 MDHEN and CDR2 SYDVKM. This chain's CDR3 is CASSSTFEQGAGHGYTF. As DNA, the CDR3 is TGTGCCAGCAGTTCTACTTTTGAACAGGGAGCGGGACATGGCTACACCTTC.

This chain links TRBV19 with TRBJ2-2; a weak D match, TRBD2 (5 bases). The CDR3 is 15 residues long. The germline V gene has CDR1 LNHDA and CDR2 SQIVND (reference sequence). With 6 bases removed from V and 2 bases from J, the gap between germline ends came to 13 bases. CDR3 amino acids: CASRSWGENTGELFF. CDR3 DNA sequence: TGTGCCAGTAGATCGTGGGGAGAAAACACCGGGGAGCTGTTTTTT.

The rearrangement joins TRBV10-3 to TRBJ2-7, with 9 bases that match TRBD1. Germline V gene data show CDR1 as ENHRY and CDR2 as SYGVKD. V dropped 2 bases and J dropped 5; count of bases not matched to a gene: 7. The CDR3 contains 15 residues. The CDR3 coding sequence is TGTGCCATCAGTGAGGGAGGACAGGGGTACCACGAGCAGTACTTC. Protein: CAISEGGQGYHEQYF.

A word on this clone: The same CDR3 can be traced to other DNA sequences in this sample. The chain joins TRBV30 to TRBJ2-3; D perhaps matches TRBD2 (5 bases). Germline V lookup: CDR1 GTSNPN, CDR2 SVGIG (reference sequence). V shed 0 bases and J shed 0 bases, with 7 bases lying between them. The CDR3 extends over 14 amino acids. CDR3 bases: TGTGCCTGGAGTGTACTAGTAAGCACAGATACGCAGTATTTT. Amino acid sequence: CAWSVLVSTDTQYF.

The chain links TRBV29-1 to TRBJ2-5; no definite D call. CDR1 is SQVTM and CDR2 is ANQGSEA in the germline V gene. V shed 8 bases and J shed 5 bases, with 15 bases lying between them. The CDR3 extends over 12 amino acids. In nucleotides, the CDR3 is TGCAGCACTGCTCCCCCAATGGAGACCCAGTACTTC. Translating gives CSTAPPMETQYF.

The J gene is TRBJ1-2, the V gene TRBV28; the D gene is possibly TRBD1 (5 bases). This CDR3 is 15 amino acids long. The V gene lost 3 bases and the J gene lost 6 bases, with 17 bases spanning the gap. The germline CDR1 and CDR2 sequences are MDHEN and SYDVKM. The CDR3 DNA reads as TGTGCCAGCAGTTTTTGGGGTCAGCAAGGGGATGGCTACACCTTC. Amino acids: CASSFWGQQGDGYTF.

The chain carries TRBV7-9 and TRBJ1-3, with TRBD1 as a possible D gene (5 bases). Germline CDR1 is SEHNR and CDR2 is FQNEAQ (reference sequence). V dropped 5 bases and J dropped 0 bases, with 11 bases sitting between them. CDR3 size: 15 residues. The CDR3 DNA is TGTGCCAGCAGCCGGGGAGGGGACTCTGGAAACACCATATATTTT. It is translated as CASSRGGDSGNTIYF.

The chain couples TRBV5-4 to TRBJ2-7; a weak D match, TRBD2 (7 bases). The CDR3 extends over 14 amino acids. V lost 4 bases to trimming and J lost 1 base, with 12 bases between them. Germline V CDR1 and CDR2: SGHNT, YYREEE (reference sequence). In DNA, the CDR3 is TGTGCCAGCAGCGGGGGGGCGGATTCCTACGAGCAGTACTTC. Its protein is CASSGGADSYEQYF. The full variable domain, rest sourced from reference TRBV5-4 and TRBJ2-7, is ETGVTQSPTHLIKTRGQQVTLRCSSQSGHNTVSWYQQALGQGPQFIFQYYREEENGRGNFPPRFSGLQFPNYSSELNVNALELDDSALYLCASSGGADSYEQYFGPGTRLTVT.

The chain combines TRBV15 with TRBJ1-1; D not resolved. CDR1 is LNHNV, CDR2 YYDKDF, per germline (reference sequence). The CDR3 runs to 15 residues. Trimming left V 5 bases short and J 1 base short, with 14 bases between. The CDR3: CATSGGGGPNTEAFF. The CDR3 DNA reads TGTGCCACCAGCGGAGGAGGCGGACCGAACACTGAAGCTTTCTTT.